This T cell receptor (beta chain) comes out of a study of T cells in Graves' hyperthyroidism and ophthalmopathy (dated by TCRdb to between 2019 and 2020). Study-wide context: Peripheral blood samples were taken at initial diagnosis, before any treatment was given. TCR V-J signatures able to tell the groups apart were searched for in a discovery cohort of 90 to 100 patients, of whom approximately 40 had Graves' ophthalmopathy and more than 55 had stable Graves' hyperthyroidism. Whether ophthalmopathy could be predicted prospectively was tested in an independent validation cohort made up of under 20 hyperthyroidism patients plus 17 patients who later progressed to ophthalmopathy. The 100 discovery patients were divided at random into training and test sets in a 7:3 ratio. The study also compared thyroid tissue and blood T-cell repertoires from 6 or 7 Graves' hyperthyroidism patients. Once sampling was done, hyperthyroidism patients were given methimazole at a starting dose of 30 mg daily, whereas ophthalmopathy patients were given high-dose intravenous methylprednisolone. According to the paper, TCR Vbeta CDR3 sequencing was carried out on 120 to 150 peripheral blood samples, which came from fewer than 50 ophthalmopathy, approximately 78 hyperthyroidism and roughly 17 progressor patients. The study at large found these results: In validation, progression to ophthalmopathy was predicted by the model with 70.59% sensitivity and nearly 75% specificity, a median of around 6.5 months before onset. No statistical method was used to set the sample size in advance, and investigators knew the group allocation. In cross-validation, a model built on a 13 V-J signature told ophthalmopathy apart from stable hyperthyroidism with just under 90% sensitivity and 81% to 82% specificity, and in testing the same model reached 80%/75%. Blood samples also contained most of the expanded thyroid clonotypes (frequency above 0.001), which suggests that blood repertoires may reflect thyroid immune responses.

The germline V end is reduced by 3 bases and the J end by 3 bases; junction bases left unmatched: 6. In the germline V gene (reference sequence), CDR1 corresponds to GTSNPN and CDR2 to SVGIG. The CDR3, cysteine through phenylalanine, is 15 amino acids long. The only DNA kept is the CDR3, 45 bases in frame from the first base. Amplification of TCR beta CDR3 regions was carried out from RNA transcripts. For the first round of RT-PCR on the TCR CDR3, the HTBI primer set was used together with the Qiagen OneStep RT-PCR kit. Libraries were constructed in a second round of multiplex PCR, after which size selection and purification were performed. Libraries were sequenced paired-end with 100 bp reads on an Illumina HiSeq2000. The original methods were these. SOAPnuke was used to process the raw data, throwing out any read that contained adapters or uncalled bases, had a mean Phred below 15, or lacked an exact constant-primer or identifier match. High-quality paired reads were merged with COPE v1.2.5, and unique nucleotide sequences were defined as clonotypes. MiTCR v1.1 was used to align the clonotypes against IMGT TRBV, TRBD and TRBJ reference segments. Analysis was restricted to V-J combinations with a frequency above 0.0001, which covered about 99% of repertoires. A TCS score was defined as the ratio of F50 (clonal expansion) to E x V (chaos), with BLOSUM62-based TCRdist applied between CDR3 peptides within each V-J. Welch's t-statistics and random forest reduced 450 to 600 V-J features to 10 to 15, which were used in a naive Bayes classifier (R e1071). TCRdb reanalyzed the raw reads on its own, using fastp at Q25 for trimming and MiXCR for clone calling, and kept in-frame beta chains. Duplicate CDR3 protein sequences are folded into a single record with the most common DNA and genes. The V and J calls were determined by TCRdb, not by the authors. For this sample there are about 380,000 distinct CDR3 sequences; approximately 15% appear just once. The ten largest clones add up to 8% to 13% of the sample.

This clonotype was counted many times. Its antigen is unknown. No much larger clone exists at a distance of one base, and base qualities are not known. Stable Graves' hyperthyroidism was defined as no progression to ophthalmopathy during 18 months of follow-up. Hyperthyroidism patients were newly diagnosed, with disease duration under 2 months, and aged 18 to 65 years. Any patient with an uncontrolled infection, another autoimmune disease, pregnancy or lactation was excluded. Diagnoses were based on clinical symptoms, serum thyroxine and TRAb, thyroid ultrasound and orbital computed tomography. PBMCs were separated from 10 ml of fresh peripheral blood using Ficoll-Paque density gradient centrifugation. Total RNA was extracted with Trizol reagent, and quality was checked on an Agilent 2100 Bioanalyzer.

This clonotype was sampled from an older woman with Graves' hyperthyroidism. The sample taken for sequencing was blood. This chain joins TRBV30 to TRBJ2-3; TRBD1 matches 10 bases in the middle. The DNA sequence is given as TGTGCCTGGAGAAGACAGGGGGCTAGGACAGATACGCAGTATTTT. The resulting protein is CAWRRQGARTDTQYF. The full variable domain, completed from the reference TRBV30 and TRBJ2-3 proteins outside the CDR3, reads SQTIHQWPATLVQPVGSPLSLECTVEGTSNPNLYWYRQAAGRGLQLLFYSVGIGQISSEVPQNLSASRPQDRQFILSSKKLLLSDSGFYLCAWRRQGARTDTQYFGPGTRLTVL.